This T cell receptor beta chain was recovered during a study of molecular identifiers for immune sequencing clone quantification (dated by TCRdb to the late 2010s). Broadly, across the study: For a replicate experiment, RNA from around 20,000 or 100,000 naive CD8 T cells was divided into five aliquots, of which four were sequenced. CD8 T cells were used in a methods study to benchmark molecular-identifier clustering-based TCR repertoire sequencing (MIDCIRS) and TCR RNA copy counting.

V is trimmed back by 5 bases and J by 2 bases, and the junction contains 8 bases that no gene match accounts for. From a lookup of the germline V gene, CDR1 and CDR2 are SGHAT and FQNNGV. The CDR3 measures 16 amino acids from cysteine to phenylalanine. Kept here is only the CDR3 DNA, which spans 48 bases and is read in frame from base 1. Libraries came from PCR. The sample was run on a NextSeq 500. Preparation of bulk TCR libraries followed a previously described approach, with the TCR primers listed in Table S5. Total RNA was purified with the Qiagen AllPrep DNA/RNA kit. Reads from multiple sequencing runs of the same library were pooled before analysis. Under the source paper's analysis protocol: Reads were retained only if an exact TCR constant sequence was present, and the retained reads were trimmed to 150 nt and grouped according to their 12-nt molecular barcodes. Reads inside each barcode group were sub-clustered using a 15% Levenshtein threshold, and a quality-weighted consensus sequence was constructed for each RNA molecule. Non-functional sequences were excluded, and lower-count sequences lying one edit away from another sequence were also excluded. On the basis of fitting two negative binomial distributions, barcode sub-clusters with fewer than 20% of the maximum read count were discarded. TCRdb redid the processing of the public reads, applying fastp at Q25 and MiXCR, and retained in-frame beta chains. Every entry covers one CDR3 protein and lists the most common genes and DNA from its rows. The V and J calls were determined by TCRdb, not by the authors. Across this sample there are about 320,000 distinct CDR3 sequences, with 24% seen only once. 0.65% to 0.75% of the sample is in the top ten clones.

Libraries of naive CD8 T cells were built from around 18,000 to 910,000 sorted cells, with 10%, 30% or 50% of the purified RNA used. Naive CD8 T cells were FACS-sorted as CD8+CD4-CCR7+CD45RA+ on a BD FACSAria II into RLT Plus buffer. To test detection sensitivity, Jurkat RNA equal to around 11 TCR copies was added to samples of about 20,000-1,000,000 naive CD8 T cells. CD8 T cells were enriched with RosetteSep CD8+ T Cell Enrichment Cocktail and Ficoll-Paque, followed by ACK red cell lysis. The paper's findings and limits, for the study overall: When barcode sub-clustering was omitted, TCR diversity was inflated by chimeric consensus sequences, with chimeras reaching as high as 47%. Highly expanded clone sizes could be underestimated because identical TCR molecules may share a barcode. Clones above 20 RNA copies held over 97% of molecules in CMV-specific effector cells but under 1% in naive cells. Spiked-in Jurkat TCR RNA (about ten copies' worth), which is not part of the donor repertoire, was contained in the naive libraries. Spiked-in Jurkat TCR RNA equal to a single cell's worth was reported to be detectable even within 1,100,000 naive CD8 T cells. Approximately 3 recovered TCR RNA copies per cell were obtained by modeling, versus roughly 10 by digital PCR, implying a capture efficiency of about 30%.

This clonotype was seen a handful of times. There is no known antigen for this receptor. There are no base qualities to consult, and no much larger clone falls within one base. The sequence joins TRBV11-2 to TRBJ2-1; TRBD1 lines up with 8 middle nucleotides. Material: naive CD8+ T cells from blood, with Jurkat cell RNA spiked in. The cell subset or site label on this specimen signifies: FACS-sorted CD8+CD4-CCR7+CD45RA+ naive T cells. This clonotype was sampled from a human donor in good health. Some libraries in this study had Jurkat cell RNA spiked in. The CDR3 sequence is CASSPPDRGAYNEQFF. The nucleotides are TGTGCCAGCAGCCCGCCCGACAGGGGTGCCTACAATGAGCAGTTCTTC.